The 18 T cell receptor beta chains below all came from one sample that was sequenced in a study of CD8 T cells in ankylosing spondylitis. TCRdb reprocessed the 5' RACE reads via MiXCR and lists one record per CDR3 protein. The sample lists about 190,000 distinct CDR3 sequences, 10% to 15% occurring once. Sequenced material: blood, either unsorted or a sorted T cell fraction (not recorded which). These TCRs come from a female donor with ankylosing spondylitis or in good health (not recorded which).

By share of the sample, this clonotype is medium-sized. This sequence joins TRBV24-1 and TRBJ2-5; D not certain. V lost 5 bases and J 5 bases, leaving 11 bases between the germline ends. The CDR3 totals 13 residues. The germline V gene encodes CDR1 KGHDR and CDR2 SFDVKD. The CDR3 sequence: CATSGTAAETQYF. The CDR3 nucleotides are TGTGCCACCAGTGGGACCGCGGCCGAGACCCAGTACTTC.

About this clonotype itself: Sequence at one end of the junction differs from germline and may be a read error. The chain uses TRBV10-3 and TRBJ2-1; D remains ambiguous. Per the germline V gene, CDR1 is ENHRY and CDR2 is SYGVKD. The CDR3 covers 15 residues. CDR3 loop: CAISDYQFGPNVQFF. The CDR3, as DNA: TGTGCCATCAGTGATTACCAATTTGGGCCAAATGTGCAGTTCTTC.

Many counts were recorded for this clonotype. The rearrangement links TRBV7-9 to TRBJ2-4, with a weak D call TRBD1 (5 bases). V gave up 2 bases and J gave up 6 bases, with 11 bases separating them. The CDR3 totals 14 residues. Per the germline V gene, CDR1 is SEHNR and CDR2 is FQNEAQ (reference sequence). DNA of the CDR3: TGTGCCAGCAGCTTACAGGGAAAGGGAAACATTCAGTACTTC. It yields the protein CASSLQGKGNIQYF.

This clonotype was observed at least ten times. The genes are TRBV9 and TRBJ2-2; D is possibly TRBD2 (6 bases). The CDR3 length is 15 residues. V lost 5 bases, J lost 2 bases, and 13 bases lay in between. In germline, CDR1 is SGDLS, CDR2 YYNGEE. CDR3: CASRPPGVNTGELFF. The CDR3 nucleotides are TGTGCCAGCAGACCCCCGGGAGTTAACACCGGGGAGCTGTTTTTT.

In its sample, this clonotype was seen many times. The chain has TRBV20-1 and TRBJ2-1, with TRBD2 identical over 16 bases. With 3 bases clipped from V and 6 bases from J, the junction kept 2 bases outside the gene matches. Germline-derived CDR1 and CDR2 are DFQATT and SNEGSKA (reference sequence). The CDR3 runs 15 residues. DNA for the CDR3: TGCAGTGCTAGCGGGACTAGCGGGAGGGCCAATGAGCAGTTCTTC. It translates to CSASGTSGRANEQFF.

This clonotype was observed at least ten times. The chain couples TRBV29-1 to TRBJ2-2, with no clear D. With 6 bases removed from V and 0 bases from J, the gap between germline ends came to 14 bases. This CDR3 has 15 residues. The germline V gene has CDR1 SQVTM and CDR2 ANQGSEA. The CDR3 loop reads CSVSRSQPNTGELFF. Here the CDR3 DNA reads TGCAGCGTGAGTCGGTCACAGCCGAACACCGGGGAGCTGTTTTTT.

In this sample, this clonotype turned up many times. V gene TRBV20-1 combines with J gene TRBJ2-1; 9 bases are shared with TRBD2. The CDR3 runs to 14 residues. CDR1 is DFQATT, CDR2 SNEGSKA, per germline (reference sequence). V lost 4 bases to trimming and J lost 3 bases; unmatched junction nucleotides: 4. CDR3 amino acids: CSATSGTGYNEQFF. The CDR3 DNA reads as TGCAGTGCTACTAGCGGGACGGGCTACAATGAGCAGTTCTTC.

A note on this clonotype: A much larger clone lies one base from this, so it may be a read error. The genes are TRBV28 and TRBJ1-4; D call uncertain. Germline assignment: CDR1 MDHEN and CDR2 SYDVKM. V dropped 5 bases and J dropped 6 bases, with 10 bases sitting between them. This CDR3 is 13 amino acids long. The CDR3 nucleotides read TGTGCCAGCAGTGACGGGTCATATGAAAAACTGTTTTTT. This sequence encodes CASSDGSYEKLFF.

This clonotype has just a few counts. At one end the junction does not follow the germline gene, possibly because of a read error. J is TRBJ1-1 and V is TRBV3-1, with a weak D call TRBD1 (5 bases). CDR3 length: 17 amino acids. The germline CDR1 and CDR2 sequences are LGHDT and YNNKEL (reference sequence). The CDR3 loop is CATSPGTLRFVGTEAFF. DNA for the CDR3: TGTGCCACCAGCCCTGGGACTCTAAGGTTTGTGGGCACTGAAGCTTTCTTT. The variable domain in full, completed from reference TRBV3-1 and TRBJ1-1, reads DTAVSQTPKYLVTQMGNDKSIKCEQNLGHDTMYWYKQDSKKFLKIMFSYNNKELIINETVPNRFSPKSPDKAHLNLHINSLELGDSAVYFCATSPGTLRFVGTEAFFGQGTRLTVV.

This clonotype has at least ten counts. The V gene is TRBV6-5, the J gene TRBJ1-2, with D possibly matching TRBD1 (6 bases). Germline assignment: CDR1 MNHEY and CDR2 SVGAGI. The germline V and J ends were trimmed by 5 bases and 8 bases, with 9 bases remaining between them. There are 11 residues in the CDR3. Written as DNA, the CDR3 is TGTGCCAGCAGTCCAGGGGACGGCTACACCTTC. It specifies CASSPGDGYTF.

At least ten counts were recorded for this clonotype. V and J are TRBV2 and TRBJ2-1, with D maybe TRBD1 (6 bases). CDR1 and CDR2 (germline): SNHLY, FYNNEI. The CDR3 is 14 amino acids. V was pared by 6 bases and J by 5 bases, with 14 bases between. This CDR3 reads CASRIGQNNNEQFF. In nucleotides, the CDR3 is TGTGCCAGCAGGATTGGACAGAACAACAATGAGCAGTTCTTC.

The sample holds many counts of this clonotype. The gene calls are TRBV20-1 and TRBJ1-1, with 7 bases fitting TRBD1. Trimming took 7 bases from V and 2 from J; bases not matched to a gene: 7. The CDR3 consists of 13 residues. Per the germline V gene, CDR1 is DFQATT and CDR2 is SNEGSKA (reference sequence). CDR3 sequence reads: CSGSRDRNTEAFF. The DNA of the CDR3 is TGCAGTGGGTCCCGGGACAGAAACACTGAAGCTTTCTTT.

This clonotype was seen ten or more times. The gene calls are TRBV10-3 and TRBJ2-7, with 10 bases aligning to TRBD2. The V segment lost 1 base and the J segment 4 bases; nucleotides outside the gene matches: 4. The germline gives CDR1 ENHRY, CDR2 SYGVKD. CDR3 length equals 15 residues. The CDR3 DNA is TGTGCCATCAGTGAGTTTGGACTAGCGGATTACGAGCAGTACTTC. The encoded protein is CAISEFGLADYEQYF.

This clonotype has just a few counts. The rearrangement uses TRBV11-2 and TRBJ2-1; 7 nucleotides align to TRBD2. Per germline, CDR1 SGHAT and CDR2 FQNNGV. V lost 6 bases and J lost 8; bases outside the gene matches: 16. CDR3 size: 16 residues. CDR3 DNA sequence: TGTGCCAGCAGACGGATCGGGACTACCCCTGGGGATGAGCAGTTCTTC. It specifies CASRRIGTTPGDEQFF.

In this sample, this clonotype turned up many times. This rearrangement joins TRBV20-1 to TRBJ2-5; TRBD2 is a possible D gene (6 bases). V was pared by 0 bases and J by 4 bases, with 9 bases between. CDR1 and CDR2 (germline): DFQATT, SNEGSKA (reference sequence). The length of the CDR3 is 13 residues. As DNA, the CDR3 is TGCAGTGCTAGAGATTTTAGCGGAGAGACCCAGTACTTC. It is translated as CSARDFSGETQYF.

With regard to this clonotype: This sequence may be a read error, since a much larger clone differs from it by one base. The chain couples TRBV20-1 to TRBJ2-2; 8 nucleotides align to TRBD1. This CDR3 spans 14 amino acids. Germline V gives CDR1 DFQATT, CDR2 SNEGSKA (reference sequence). CDR3 sequence reads: CSTRGTGRAGELFF. The DNA of the CDR3 is TGCAGTACTAGAGGGACAGGAAGGGCCGGGGAGCTGTTTTTT.

This clonotype came up many times. The gene calls are TRBV29-1 and TRBJ1-1; D is ambiguous. CDR1 and CDR2 from the germline V gene are SQVTM and ANQGSEA. The CDR3 covers 11 residues. V was shortened by 7 bases and J by 6 bases, with 12 bases between the two germline ends. DNA of the CDR3: TGCAGCGGGGATGGCCTCTCTGAAGCTTTCTTT. This sequence encodes CSGDGLSEAFF.

This clonotype was seen a handful of times. The CDR3 is CASLDRGPTSTDTQYF. The CDR3 region has the DNA TGTGCCAGTTTGGACAGGGGGCCAACTAGCACAGATACGCAGTATTTT. The V call is TRBV27, the J call TRBJ2-3, with TRBD1 identical over 11 bases. The junction had 8 bases not matched to a gene; V was cut back by 9 bases and J by 0 bases. CDR3 length: 16 amino acids. CDR1 is MNHEY and CDR2 is SMNVEV in the germline V gene (reference sequence).